What follows are 15 T cell receptor beta chains derived from one specimen sequenced in a study of blood T cell repertoires in COVID-19. Generated by immunoSEQ multiplex PCR, the TCRdb table keeps only in-frame clones and is missing some. Altogether some 300,000 clones are present, more than 70% being singletons, with the ten largest covering around 2%. The sequenced sample was PBMCs or T cells enriched from blood (not recorded which). The receptors derive from a woman aged 55-75 years in a cohort exposed to, infected with or recovered from COVID-19 (not recorded which).

The chain carries TRBV19 and TRBJ2-1; the match to TRBD2 covers 13 bases. This CDR3 has 16 residues. With 4 bases clipped from V and 8 bases from J, the junction kept 8 bases outside the gene matches. Germline V gene lookup returns CDR1 LNHDA and CDR2 SQIVND (reference sequence). The CDR3 region is CASSKRTSGGMHEQFF. As DNA, the CDR3 is TGTGCCAGTAGTAAAAGGACTAGCGGGGGTATGCATGAGCAGTTCTTC.

The V and J genes are TRBV27 and TRBJ2-7, with 14 nucleotides matching TRBD2. V lost 0 bases to trimming and J lost 8 bases; unmatched junction nucleotides: 3. Germline V gene data show CDR1 as MNHEY and CDR2 as SMNVEV (reference sequence). This CDR3 is 15 amino acids long. The CDR3 protein is CASSLSGTSGRKQYF. In DNA form, the CDR3 reads TGTGCCAGCAGTTTATCGGGGACTAGCGGGAGAAAGCAGTACTTC.

This rearrangement joins TRBV18 to TRBJ2-3, with a tentative D call TRBD2 (6 bases). Germline V gives CDR1 KGHSH, CDR2 LQKENI. The CDR3 has 15 amino acids. Trimming removed 1 base from V and 3 bases from J, with 11 bases in between. The chain's CDR3 is CASSPLRLETDTQYF. Here the CDR3 DNA reads TGTGCCAGCTCACCACTGAGACTAGAAACAGATACGCAGTATTTT.

The chain uses TRBV30 and TRBJ1-5, with 10 bases fitting TRBD1. The CDR3 sequence is 14 residues long. Germline V gene data show CDR1 as GTSNPN and CDR2 as SVGIG (reference sequence). The junction had 6 bases not matched to a gene; V was cut back by 3 bases and J by 7 bases. DNA of the CDR3: TGTGCCTGGAGGGACAGGGGGGCGGTCCAGCCCCAGCATTTT. This gives the protein CAWRDRGAVQPQHF.

The J gene is TRBJ2-2, the V gene TRBV30, with D hard to call. Germline assignment: CDR1 GTSNPN and CDR2 SVGIG (reference sequence). The CDR3 consists of 13 residues. The V end lost 0 bases, the J end lost 5 bases, and 7 bases lay between the germline ends. The CDR3 reads CAWSVIPTGELFF. The CDR3 nucleotides read TGTGCCTGGAGTGTAATCCCTACCGGGGAGCTGTTTTTT.

Remarks on this clone: The sample carries other DNA sequences with the same CDR3. The chain joins TRBV19 to TRBJ1-5; D gene unclear. CDR3 length: 15 amino acids. Germline V CDR1 and CDR2: LNHDA, SQIVND (reference sequence). V was trimmed by 1 base and J by 6 bases, leaving 13 bases between them. The DNA for the CDR3 is TGTGCCAGTAGTATAGGCGGGCGGCTAGGTCAGCCCCAGCATTTT. Its translation is CASSIGGRLGQPQHF. The full variable domain, completed using reference TRBV19 and TRBJ1-5, is DGGITQSPKYLFRKEGQNVTLSCEQNLNHDAMYWYRQDPGQGLRLIYYSQIVNDFQKGDIAEGYSVSREKKESFPLTVTSAQKNPTAFYLCASSIGGRLGQPQHFGDGTRLSIL.

The V call is TRBV3-1 (or the pseudogene TRBV3-2), the J call TRBJ2-7, with 7 bases fitting TRBD1. The J segment lost 3 bases and the V segment lost 0 bases, leaving 17 bases of the junction unmatched. The germline V gene encodes CDR1 LGHDT and CDR2 YNNKEL (reference sequence). The CDR3 loop spans 19 amino acids. CDR3 DNA: TGTGCCAGCAGCCAAGAGGCGACAGGGCGGATCCCCCTAAGCTACGAGCAGTACTTC. This sequence encodes CASSQEATGRIPLSYEQYF.

J is TRBJ2-6 and V is TRBV7-9, with 7 bases lining up with TRBD1. The CDR3 totals 19 residues. The J segment lost 2 bases and the V segment lost 5 bases, leaving 15 bases of the junction unmatched. Germline CDR1 and CDR2: SEHNR and FQNEAQ (reference sequence). CDR3 sequence: CASSPLTGAGQAGANVLTF. The CDR3 region has the DNA TGTGCCAGCAGCCCCCTCACAGGGGCCGGGCAGGCTGGGGCCAACGTCCTGACTTTC.

This chain uses TRBV6-1 with TRBJ2-3; TRBD2 matches at 9 bases. The CDR3 sequence is 16 residues long. The ends lost 2 bases at V and 6 bases at J; junction bases unmatched: 9. CDR1 and CDR2 from the germline V gene are MNHNS and SASEGT. CDR3 nucleotides: TGTGCCAGCAGTGAAAGGGCGGGAGGGTTTATGGATACGCAGTATTTT. Translated, it gives CASSERAGGFMDTQYF.

This clone was detected once. This CDR3 is CASSSRTGGGYTF. The CDR3 coding sequence is TGTGCCAGCAGCTCTCGGACAGGGGGCGGCTACACCTTC. The rearrangement uses TRBV7-3 and TRBJ1-2; 11 bases are shared with TRBD1. Unmatched junction bases numbered 3, after V lost 4 bases and J lost 8 bases. Germline CDR1 SGHTA, CDR2 FQGTGA. The CDR3 is 13 amino acids.

This clone was detected only a few times. The rearrangement uses TRBV2 and TRBJ1-2, with TRBD1 matching 7 bases. V lost 6 bases and J lost 8; bases outside the gene matches: 9. Germline loops: CDR1 SNHLY, CDR2 FYNNEI. CDR3 length: 13 amino acids. CDR3 bases: TGTGCCAGCAGGGAAACAGGGGACGACGGCTACACCTTC. This codes for CASRETGDDGYTF.

This clone was seen a single time. This rearrangement joins TRBV4-2 to TRBJ1-3; 9 nucleotides line up with TRBD1. Germline lookup yields CDR1 LGHNA and CDR2 YNFKEQ. V was clipped by 4 bases and J by 2 bases; unmatched bases: 6. The CDR3 contains 16 residues. In DNA, the CDR3 is TGTGCCAGCAGCCGGACAGGGGAACTTGCTGGAAACACCATATATTTT. Its translation is CASSRTGELAGNTIYF.

This chain connects TRBV7-2 to TRBJ2-1; 9 nucleotides line up with TRBD2. CDR3 size: 14 residues. Germline CDR1 reads SGHTA; CDR2 reads FQGNSA. V was clipped by 5 bases and J by 5 bases; unmatched bases: 4. The CDR3 coding sequence is TGTGCCAGCAGCATACTAGCGGGTCACAATGAGCAGTTCTTC. Amino acids: CASSILAGHNEQFF.

The chain links TRBV27 to TRBJ1-5, with D possibly being TRBD1 (6 bases). The germline V and J ends were trimmed by 5 bases and 3 bases, with 14 bases remaining between them. Germline-derived CDR1 and CDR2 are MNHEY and SMNVEV (reference sequence). There are 15 residues in the CDR3. The CDR3 loop is CASSPLDRINQPQHF. For the CDR3, the DNA is TGTGCCAGCAGTCCCCTAGACAGGATCAATCAGCCCCAGCATTTT.

The V gene is TRBV15, the J gene TRBJ2-1, with 7 positions matching TRBD1. V lost 3 bases, J lost 7 bases, and 0 bases stayed unmatched. Germline assignment: CDR1 LNHNV and CDR2 YYDKDF (reference sequence). The CDR3 sequence is 12 residues long. Here the CDR3 DNA reads TGTGCCACCAGCAGGACAGGGAATGAGCAGTTCTTC. Its protein product is CATSRTGNEQFF. The full variable domain, completed using reference TRBV15 and TRBJ2-1, is DAMVIQNPRYQVTQFGKPVTLSCSQTLNHNVMYWYQQKSSQAPKLLFHYYDKDFNNEADTPDNFQSRRPNTSFCFLDIRSPGLGDTAMYLCATSRTGNEQFFGPGTRLTVL.